This record looks at one TCR beta chain sequence and its context. The target antigen is unknown. The data derive from a study of monozygotic twins with inflammatory bowel disease. Whole-study findings and limits: Reduced clonotype sharing with other individuals was observed in IBD patients relative to healthy twins, especially with disease activity. Support for any single strong IBD-associated signal or clonotype was not found.

TCRdb re-called the 5' RACE reads and catalogs CDR3 proteins one per entry, DNA excluded. Across 300,000 to 350,000 distinct CDR3 sequences, the top ten clones capture 2% to 2.5% of the sample. Sequences were obtained from blood. The receptor comes from a human donor with ulcerative colitis or Crohn's disease, or a healthy co-twin of an affected twin (not recorded which).

The CDR3: CASRQGNIQYF. The chain couples TRBV23-1 to TRBJ2-4. TRBV23-1 is an open reading frame, and its role is uncertain. The CDR3 covers 11 residues.